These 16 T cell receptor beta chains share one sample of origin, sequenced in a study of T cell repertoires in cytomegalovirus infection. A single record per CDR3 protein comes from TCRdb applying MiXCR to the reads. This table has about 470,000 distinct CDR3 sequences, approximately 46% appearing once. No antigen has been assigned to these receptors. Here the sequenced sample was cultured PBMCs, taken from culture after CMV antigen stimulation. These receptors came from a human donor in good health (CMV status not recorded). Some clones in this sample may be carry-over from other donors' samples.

Written as DNA, the CDR3 is TGTGCCAGCAGCTTAACCGCCGAGCGGAGAAGCAATGAGCAGTTCTTC. Protein sequence: CASSLTAERRSNEQFF. The V gene is TRBV11-2, the J gene TRBJ2-1; possibly TRBD2 for D (5 bases). This CDR3 spans 16 amino acids. V was trimmed by 2 bases and J by 6 bases, leaving 17 bases between them. CDR1 SGHAT and CDR2 FQNNGV come from the germline V gene. Supplemented by reference TRBV11-2 and TRBJ2-1, the full variable domain reads EAGVAQSPRYKIIEKRQSVAFWCNPISGHATLYWYQQILGQGPKLLIQFQNNGVVDDSQLPKDRFSAERLKGVDSTLKIQPAKLEDSAVYLCASSLTAERRSNEQFFGPGTRLTVL.

In DNA, the CDR3 is TGTGCCAGCAGCTCATGGGGGACTACCAAGGAGACCCAGTACTTC. Its translation: CASSSWGTTKETQYF. The V call is TRBV7-9, the J call TRBJ2-5; 7 nucleotides line up with TRBD2. The CDR3 is 15 amino acids. Germline trimming cut 4 bases from V and 5 bases from J; bases unmatched to any gene: 10. Germline V gene sequence: CDR1 SEHNR, CDR2 FQNEAQ (reference sequence). Full variable domain (outside the CDR3, taken from reference TRBV7-9 and TRBJ2-5): DTGVSQNPRHKITKRGQNVTFRCDPISEHNRLYWYRQTLGQGPEFLTYFQNEAQLEKSRLLSDRFSAERPKGSFSTLEIQRTEQGDSAMYLCASSSWGTTKETQYFGPGTRLLVL.

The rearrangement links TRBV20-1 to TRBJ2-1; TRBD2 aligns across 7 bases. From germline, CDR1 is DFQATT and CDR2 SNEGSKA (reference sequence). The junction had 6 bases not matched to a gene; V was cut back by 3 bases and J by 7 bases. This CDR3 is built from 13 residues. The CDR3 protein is CSASDRAGNEQFF. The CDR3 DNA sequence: TGCAGTGCTAGCGACAGAGCGGGGAATGAGCAGTTCTTC.

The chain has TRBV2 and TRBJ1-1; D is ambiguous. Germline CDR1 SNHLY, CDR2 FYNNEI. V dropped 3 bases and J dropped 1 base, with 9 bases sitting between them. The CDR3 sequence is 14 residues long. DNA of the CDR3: TGTGCCAGCAGTGAGTTTAGGAGGAACACTGAAGCTTTCTTT. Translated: CASSEFRRNTEAFF.

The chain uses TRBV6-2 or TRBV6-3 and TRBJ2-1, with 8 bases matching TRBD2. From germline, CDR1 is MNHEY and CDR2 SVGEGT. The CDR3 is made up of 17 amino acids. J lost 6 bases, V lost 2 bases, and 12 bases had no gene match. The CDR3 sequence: CASSYPGEGLAPNEQFF. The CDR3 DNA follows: TGTGCCAGCAGTTACCCAGGGGAAGGACTAGCCCCCAATGAGCAGTTCTTC.

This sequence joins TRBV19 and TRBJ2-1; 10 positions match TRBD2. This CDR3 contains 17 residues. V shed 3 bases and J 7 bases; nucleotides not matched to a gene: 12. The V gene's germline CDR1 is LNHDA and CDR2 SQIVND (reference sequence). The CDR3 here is CASSIRIAGGLGNEQFF. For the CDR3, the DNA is TGTGCCAGTAGTATTCGGATAGCGGGGGGCCTTGGGAATGAGCAGTTCTTC.

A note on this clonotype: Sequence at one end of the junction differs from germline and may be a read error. This CDR3 is CACSYQGSGYTF. DNA for the CDR3: TGTGCCTGCAGCTATCAGGGGAGTGGCTACACCTTC. The chain joins TRBV2 to TRBJ1-2; a weak D match, TRBD1 (6 bases). CDR3 length equals 12 residues. Germline assignment: CDR1 SNHLY and CDR2 FYNNEI.

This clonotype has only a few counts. In DNA, the CDR3 is TGTGCCAGCAGCTTAGCCCGGGACGGGAATTTCCAAGAGACCCAGTACTTC. It encodes CASSLARDGNFQETQYF. The gene calls are TRBV7-9 and TRBJ2-5; either TRBD1 or TRBD2 may supply D (5 bases each). The germline V and J ends were trimmed by 0 bases and 1 base, with 15 bases remaining between them. The CDR3 is 17 amino acids. Germline loops: CDR1 SEHNR, CDR2 FQNEAQ (reference sequence).

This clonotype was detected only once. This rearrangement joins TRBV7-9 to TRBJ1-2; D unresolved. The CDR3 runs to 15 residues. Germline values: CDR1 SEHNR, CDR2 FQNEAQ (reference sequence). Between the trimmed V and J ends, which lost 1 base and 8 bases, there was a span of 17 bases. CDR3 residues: CASSLEGRGVYGYTF. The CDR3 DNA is TGTGCCAGCAGCTTAGAAGGACGCGGGGTCTACGGCTACACCTTC.

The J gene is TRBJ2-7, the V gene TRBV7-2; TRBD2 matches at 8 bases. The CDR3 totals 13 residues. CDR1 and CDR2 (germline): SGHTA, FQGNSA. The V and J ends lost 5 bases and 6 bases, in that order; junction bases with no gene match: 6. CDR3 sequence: CASSPGLEGEQYF. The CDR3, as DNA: TGTGCCAGCAGCCCGGGACTAGAGGGCGAGCAGTACTTC.

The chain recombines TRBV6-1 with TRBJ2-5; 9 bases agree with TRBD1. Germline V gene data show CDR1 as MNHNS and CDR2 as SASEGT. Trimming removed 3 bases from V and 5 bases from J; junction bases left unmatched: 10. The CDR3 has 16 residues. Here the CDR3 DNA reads TGTGCCAGCAGTGAGTCCCCTGGACAGGGGAGGGAGACCCAGTACTTC. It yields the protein CASSESPGQGRETQYF.

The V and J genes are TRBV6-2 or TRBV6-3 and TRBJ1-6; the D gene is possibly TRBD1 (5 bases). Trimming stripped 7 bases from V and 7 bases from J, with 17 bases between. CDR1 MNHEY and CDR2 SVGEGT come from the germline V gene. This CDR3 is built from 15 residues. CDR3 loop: CASTAGTRRNSPLHF. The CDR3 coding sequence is TGTGCCAGCACCGCCGGGACCCGAAGGAATTCACCCCTCCACTTT.

The CDR3 here is CSASTATLQETQYF. The CDR3 DNA is TGCAGTGCGTCGACGGCTACACTACAAGAGACCCAGTACTTC. This chain joins TRBV20-1 and TRBJ2-5, with unresolved D. This CDR3 region has 14 residues. V was clipped by 6 bases and J by 2 bases, with 16 bases between them. Per germline, CDR1 DFQATT and CDR2 SNEGSKA (reference sequence).

The CDR3 DNA follows: TGCAGTGCTAGCGGAGGGGACTCTGGGGCCAACGTCCTGACTTTC. It encodes CSASGGDSGANVLTF. This chain links TRBV20-1 with TRBJ2-6; TRBD2 might be the D (6 bases). This CDR3 comprises 15 residues. Germline V lookup: CDR1 DFQATT, CDR2 SNEGSKA (reference sequence). V dropped 3 bases and J dropped 0 bases, with 9 bases sitting between them.

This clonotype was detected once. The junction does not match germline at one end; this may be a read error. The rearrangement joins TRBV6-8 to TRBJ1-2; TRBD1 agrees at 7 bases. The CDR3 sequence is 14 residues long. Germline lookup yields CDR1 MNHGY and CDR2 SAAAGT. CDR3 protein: CASSQPGTALYPDF. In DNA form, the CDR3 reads TGTGCCAGCAGTCAGCCGGGGACAGCTCTTTACCCTGACTTC.

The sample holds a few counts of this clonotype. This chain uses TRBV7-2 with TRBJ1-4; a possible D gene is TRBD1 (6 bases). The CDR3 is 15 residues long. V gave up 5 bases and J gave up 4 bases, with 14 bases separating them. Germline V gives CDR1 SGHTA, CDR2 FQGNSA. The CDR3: CASSPTGRYNEKLFF. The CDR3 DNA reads TGTGCCAGCAGCCCTACAGGGAGGTATAATGAAAAACTGTTTTTT.